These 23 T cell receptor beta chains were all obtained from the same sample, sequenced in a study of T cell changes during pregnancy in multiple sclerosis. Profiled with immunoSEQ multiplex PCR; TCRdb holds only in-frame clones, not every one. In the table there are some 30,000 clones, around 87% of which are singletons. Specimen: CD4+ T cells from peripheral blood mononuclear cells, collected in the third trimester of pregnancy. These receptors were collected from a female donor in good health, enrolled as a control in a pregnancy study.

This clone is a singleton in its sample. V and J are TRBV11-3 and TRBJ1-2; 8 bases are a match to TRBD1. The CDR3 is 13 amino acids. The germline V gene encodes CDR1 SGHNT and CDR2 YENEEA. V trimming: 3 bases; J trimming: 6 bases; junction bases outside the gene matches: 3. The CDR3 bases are TGTGCCAGCAGCTTTCAGGGGGCGAATGGCTACACCTTC. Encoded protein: CASSFQGANGYTF. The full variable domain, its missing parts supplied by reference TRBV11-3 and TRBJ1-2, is EAGVVQSPRYKIIEKKQPVAFWCNPISGHNTLYWYLQNLGQGPELLIRYENEEAVDDSQLPKDRFSAERLKGVDSTLKIQPAELGDSAVYLCASSFQGANGYTFGSGTRLTVV.

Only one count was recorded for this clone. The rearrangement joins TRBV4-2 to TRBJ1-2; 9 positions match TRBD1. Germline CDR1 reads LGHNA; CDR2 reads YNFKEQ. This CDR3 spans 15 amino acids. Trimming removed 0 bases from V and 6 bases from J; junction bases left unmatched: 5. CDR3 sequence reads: CASSQDITGGDGYTF. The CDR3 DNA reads TGTGCCAGCAGCCAAGATATCACAGGGGGCGATGGCTACACCTTC.

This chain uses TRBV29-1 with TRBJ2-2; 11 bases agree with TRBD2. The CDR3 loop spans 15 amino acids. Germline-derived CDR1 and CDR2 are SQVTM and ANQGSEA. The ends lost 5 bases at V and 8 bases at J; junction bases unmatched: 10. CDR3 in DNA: TGCAGCGTTTCAACTCTAGCGGGAGGCACAGGGGAGCTGTTTTTT. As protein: CSVSTLAGGTGELFF.

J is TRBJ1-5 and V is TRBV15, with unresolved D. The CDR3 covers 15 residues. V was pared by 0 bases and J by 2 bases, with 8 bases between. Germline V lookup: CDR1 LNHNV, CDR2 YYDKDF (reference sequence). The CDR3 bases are TGTGCCACCAGCAGAGACAGAATGGGCAATCAGCCCCAGCATTTT. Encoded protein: CATSRDRMGNQPQHF.

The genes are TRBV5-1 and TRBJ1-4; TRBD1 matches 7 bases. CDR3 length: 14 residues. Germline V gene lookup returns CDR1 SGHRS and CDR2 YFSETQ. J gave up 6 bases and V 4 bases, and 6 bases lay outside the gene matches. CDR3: CASSLQGGYEKLFF. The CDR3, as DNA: TGCGCCAGCAGCCTTCAGGGGGGTTATGAAAAACTGTTTTTT.

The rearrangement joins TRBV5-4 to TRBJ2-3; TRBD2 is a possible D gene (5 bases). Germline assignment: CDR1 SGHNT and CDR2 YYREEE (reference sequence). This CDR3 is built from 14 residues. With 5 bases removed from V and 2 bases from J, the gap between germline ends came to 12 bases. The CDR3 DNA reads TGTGCCAGCAGGTATCCGGGAAACACAGATACGCAGTATTTT. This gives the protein CASRYPGNTDTQYF. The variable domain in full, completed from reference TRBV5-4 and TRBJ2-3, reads ETGVTQSPTHLIKTRGQQVTLRCSSQSGHNTVSWYQQALGQGPQFIFQYYREEENGRGNFPPRFSGLQFPNYSSELNVNALELDDSALYLCASRYPGNTDTQYFGPGTRLTVL.

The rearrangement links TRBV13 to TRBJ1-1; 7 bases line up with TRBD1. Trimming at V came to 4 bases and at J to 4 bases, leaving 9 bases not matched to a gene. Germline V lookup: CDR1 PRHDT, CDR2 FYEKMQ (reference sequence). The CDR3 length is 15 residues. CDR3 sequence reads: CASSSQETGTTEAFF. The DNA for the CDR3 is TGTGCCAGCAGCTCGCAAGAGACAGGGACCACTGAAGCTTTCTTT. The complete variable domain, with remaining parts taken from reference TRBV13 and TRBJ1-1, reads AAGVIQSPRHLIKEKRETATLKCYPIPRHDTVYWYQQGPGQDPQFLISFYEKMQSDKGSIPDRFSAQQFSDYHSELNMSSLELGDSALYFCASSSQETGTTEAFFGQGTRLTVV.

As DNA, the CDR3 is TGTGCCAGCAGTTCCTACGGACTAGCGGGGGCCTACGAGCAGTACTTC. This translates into CASSSYGLAGAYEQYF. J is TRBJ2-7 and V is TRBV6-5, with TRBD2 matching over 13 bases. Trimming took 4 bases from V and 2 from J; bases not matched to a gene: 5. The germline CDR1 and CDR2 sequences are MNHEY and SVGAGI. This CDR3 comprises 16 residues.

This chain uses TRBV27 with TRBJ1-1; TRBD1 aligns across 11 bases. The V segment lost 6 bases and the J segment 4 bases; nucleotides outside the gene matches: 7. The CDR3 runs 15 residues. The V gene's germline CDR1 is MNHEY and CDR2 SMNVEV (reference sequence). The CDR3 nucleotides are TGTGCCAGCAGCCCTCACGGGACAGGGGGCACTGAAGCTTTCTTT. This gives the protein CASSPHGTGGTEAFF.

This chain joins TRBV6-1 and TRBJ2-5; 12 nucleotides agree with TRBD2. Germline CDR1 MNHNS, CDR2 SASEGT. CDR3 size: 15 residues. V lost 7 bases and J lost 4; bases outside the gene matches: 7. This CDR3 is CASTPTSGGLETQYF. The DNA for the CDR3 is TGTGCCAGCACCCCGACTAGCGGGGGTCTAGAGACCCAGTACTTC.

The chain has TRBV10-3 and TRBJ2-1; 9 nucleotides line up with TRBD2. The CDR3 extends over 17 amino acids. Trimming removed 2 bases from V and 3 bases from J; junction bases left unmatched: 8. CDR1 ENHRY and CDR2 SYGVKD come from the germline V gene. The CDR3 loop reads CAISEGGRGRVYNEQFF. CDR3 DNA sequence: TGTGCCATCAGTGAGGGCGGGAGGGGCAGAGTCTACAATGAGCAGTTCTTC.

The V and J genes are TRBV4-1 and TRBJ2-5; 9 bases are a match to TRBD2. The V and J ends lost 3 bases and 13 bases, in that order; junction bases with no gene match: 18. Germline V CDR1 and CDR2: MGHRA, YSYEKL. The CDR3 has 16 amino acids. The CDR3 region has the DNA TGCGCCAGCAGCCATGGGACTAGCCAACCTTTCGAGTTTCGGTACTTC. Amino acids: CASSHGTSQPFEFRYF.

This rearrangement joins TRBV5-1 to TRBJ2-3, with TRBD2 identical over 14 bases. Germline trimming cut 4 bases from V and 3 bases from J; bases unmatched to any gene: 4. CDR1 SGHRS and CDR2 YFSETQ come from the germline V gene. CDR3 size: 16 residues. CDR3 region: CASSPGTSGSTDTQYF. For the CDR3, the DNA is TGCGCCAGCAGCCCCGGGACTAGCGGGAGTACAGATACGCAGTATTTT.

CDR3 protein: CSASPGRGYTF. The CDR3 nucleotides read TGCAGTGCCTCCCCCGGTAGAGGCTACACCTTC. This chain joins TRBV20-1 and TRBJ1-2; D unclear. V shed 6 bases and J shed 8 bases, with 13 bases lying between them. There are 11 residues in the CDR3. The germline V gene has CDR1 DFQATT and CDR2 SNEGSKA (reference sequence).

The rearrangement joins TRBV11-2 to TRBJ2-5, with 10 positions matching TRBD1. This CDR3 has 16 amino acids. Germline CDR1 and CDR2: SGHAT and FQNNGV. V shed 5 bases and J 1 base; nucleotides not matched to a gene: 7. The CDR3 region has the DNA TGTGCCAGCAGCCGCACGACAGGGGGCATCCAAGAGACCCAGTACTTC. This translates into CASSRTTGGIQETQYF.

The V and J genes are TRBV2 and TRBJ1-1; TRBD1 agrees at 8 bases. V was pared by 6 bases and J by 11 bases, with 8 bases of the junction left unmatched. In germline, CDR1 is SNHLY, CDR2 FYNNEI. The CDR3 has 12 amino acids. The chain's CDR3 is CASSLDRGGAFF. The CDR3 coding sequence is TGTGCCAGCAGCCTTGACAGGGGTGGTGCTTTCTTT.

CDR3: CASSKLVVTEQFF. In nucleotides, the CDR3 is TGTGCCAGCAGCAAATTAGTGGTTACTGAGCAGTTCTTC. This chain uses TRBV21-1 with TRBJ2-1; TRBD2, as called in the table, went unchecked against the DNA. TRBV21-1 is tagged as a pseudogene. The CDR3 sequence is 13 residues long.

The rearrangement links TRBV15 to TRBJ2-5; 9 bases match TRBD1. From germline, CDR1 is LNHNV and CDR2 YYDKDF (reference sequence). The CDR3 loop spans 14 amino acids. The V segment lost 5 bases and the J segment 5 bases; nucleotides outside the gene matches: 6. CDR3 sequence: CATSGRQGGETQYF. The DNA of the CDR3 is TGTGCCACCAGCGGCAGACAGGGGGGTGAGACCCAGTACTTC.

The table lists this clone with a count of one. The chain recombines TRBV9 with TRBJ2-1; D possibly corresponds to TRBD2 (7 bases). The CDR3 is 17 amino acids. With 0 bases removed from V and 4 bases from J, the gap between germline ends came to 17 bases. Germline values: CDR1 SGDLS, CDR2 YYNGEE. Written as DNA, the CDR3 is TGTGCCAGCAGCGTAGATCCGGGGGGCCAAACGTACAATGAGCAGTTCTTC. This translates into CASSVDPGGQTYNEQFF.

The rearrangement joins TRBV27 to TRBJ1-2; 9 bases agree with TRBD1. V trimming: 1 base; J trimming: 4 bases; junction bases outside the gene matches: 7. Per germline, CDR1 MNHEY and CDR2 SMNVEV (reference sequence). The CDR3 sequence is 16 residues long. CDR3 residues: CASSLLDRGRFYGYTF. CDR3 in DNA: TGTGCCAGCAGTTTATTGGACAGGGGAAGATTCTATGGCTACACCTTC.

The CDR3 bases are TGTGCCATCAGTGAACCAGGGGGCGCTCCGTATGGCTACACCTTC. Translation gives CAISEPGGAPYGYTF. The V and J genes are TRBV10-3 and TRBJ1-2; TRBD1 matches 8 bases. The CDR3 runs to 15 residues. Germline loops: CDR1 ENHRY, CDR2 SYGVKD. V lost 3 bases, J lost 5 bases, and 8 bases stayed unmatched.

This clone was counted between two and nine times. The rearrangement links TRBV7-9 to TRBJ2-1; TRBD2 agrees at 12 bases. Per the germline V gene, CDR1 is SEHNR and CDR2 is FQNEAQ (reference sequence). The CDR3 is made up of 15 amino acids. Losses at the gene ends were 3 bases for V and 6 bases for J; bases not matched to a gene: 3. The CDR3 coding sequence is TGTGCCAGCAGCTTGCTAGCGGGGGGGCGCAATGAGCAGTTCTTC. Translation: CASSLLAGGRNEQFF.

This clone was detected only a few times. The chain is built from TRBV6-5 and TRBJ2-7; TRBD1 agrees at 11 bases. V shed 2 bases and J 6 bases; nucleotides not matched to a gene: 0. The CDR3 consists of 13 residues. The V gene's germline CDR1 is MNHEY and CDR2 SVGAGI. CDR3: CASSYGTGGEQYF. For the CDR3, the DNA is TGTGCCAGCAGTTACGGGACAGGGGGCGAGCAGTACTTC.